This T cell receptor (beta chain) was captured by sequencing in a study of graft-versus-host responses after intestinal transplantation. About the study: Each patient got anti-thymocyte globulin induction, then tacrolimus and steroids for around three years.

The repertoire was sequenced with immunoSEQ multiplex PCR; TCRdb's copy has only in-frame clones and lacks some. The profile shows around 9,200 clones, 29% of them singletons. Irradiated, violet-dye-labeled stimulators (roughly 200,000) were plated alongside roughly 200,000 CFSE-labeled responders. Trimming cost V 0 bases and J 7 bases, with 6 bases left between them. This CDR3 spans 13 amino acids. Looked up from germline, CDR1 is PRHDT and CDR2 is FYEKMQ (reference sequence). The V gene is TRBV13, the J gene TRBJ1-4, with D unclear. This receptor was taken from a human patient who received an intestinal transplant. The source material was alloreactive CD8+ T cells from a mixed lymphocyte reaction culture, sampled before intestinal transplant. Subset meaning: CFSE-low proliferating T cells sorted from approximately 6-day pre-transplant mixed lymphocyte reaction (GvH or HvG direction). Written as DNA, the CDR3 is TGTGCCAGCAGCTTAGGGCAGGTTGAAAAACTGTTTTTT. The encoded protein is CASSLGQVEKLFF.